This TCR beta chain was captured by sequencing in a study of human T cells and chemical hapten exposure. Across the study: Patch tests delivered 0.01% DPC to the upper back and were evaluated at 6 days.

There are 15 residues in the CDR3. CDR1 and CDR2 (germline): LGHDT, YNNKEL (reference sequence). Time point denoted: patch test 1, 2 weeks after DPC sensitization. Treatment defined: therapeutic diphenylcyclopropenone sensitization with weekly scalp DPC. Using its own MiXCR run on the RACE reads, TCRdb lists one record per CDR3 protein. The table records roughly 380,000 distinct CDR3 sequences, 4% to 5.5% of them present only once. The table lists this clonotype with a count of one. The germline gene is not matched at one end of the junction; a read error may be the cause. The chain couples TRBV3-1 to TRBJ2-3; 8 nucleotides line up with TRBD2. The TCR originated in a woman between 50 and 59 years old with alopecia areata. Some clones in this sample may be carry-over from other donors' samples. This material consisted of whole blood, taken in connection with sensitization to the hapten diphenylcyclopropenone (DPC). The CDR3 region has the DNA TGTGCCAGCAGGCAAGCGGGGGTAAACACAGATACGCGGTATTTT. The encoded protein is CASRQAGVNTDTRYF.